This T cell receptor beta chain comes out of a study of blood T cell repertoires in COVID-19. Background on the study: Sample material is recorded as cDNA or gDNA derived from T cells, B-cell-depleted T cells, or PBMCs.

There are 15 residues in the CDR3. Germline V CDR1 and CDR2: SGHTA, FQGNSA. The V and J ends lost 4 bases and 4 bases respectively, with 11 bases between them. In the original processing: It was from reference gene primer amplification that nucleated cell counts were estimated. TCRdb's table, derived via immunoSEQ multiplex PCR, lists solely in-frame clones and lacks some. Clone size and the V and J calls come from that table; the DNA yielded D and trimming. The table records 180,000 or so clones, 75% to 80% of them present only once. This sequence originates from a woman aged 45 to 65 with active or convalescent COVID-19. The chain has TRBV7-2 and TRBJ2-6; D unresolved. Sequencing was done on a sample of peripheral blood. This CDR3 reads CASSSGLPGANVLTF. The CDR3 DNA reads TGTGCCAGCAGCTCAGGCCTCCCGGGGGCCAACGTCCTGACTTTC.